A single T cell receptor (beta chain) is shown here with its context. These data are taken from a study of blood T cell repertoires in COVID-19. For the study at large: Samples representing acute and convalescent COVID-19 were sourced from the United States, Italy and Spain. T cells, B-cell-depleted T cells, or PBMCs provided the cDNA or gDNA that served as material.

The junction had 6 bases not matched to a gene; V was cut back by 6 bases and J by 2 bases. This CDR3 spans 15 amino acids. The germline CDR1 and CDR2 sequences are ENHRY and SYGVKD. The authors' processing: From reference gene primer amplification, estimates of nucleated cell counts were derived. Only in-frame clones appear in the TCRdb table, and some are missing; sequencing was by immunoSEQ multiplex PCR. Clonal size and the V and J genes are those of that table, whereas D and trimming came from the DNA. The sample lists over 90,000 clones, around nine tenths seen once, with 3% to 4% in the top ten.

This TCR derives from a woman aged 70-85 years with acute or convalescent COVID-19. Sequenced input: peripheral blood. The J gene is TRBJ2-3, the V gene TRBV10-3; the match to TRBD2 covers 9 bases. CDR3 DNA sequence: TGTGCCATCAGGCGACTAGCGGAACCCACAGATACGCAGTATTTT. Its protein product is CAIRRLAEPTDTQYF.